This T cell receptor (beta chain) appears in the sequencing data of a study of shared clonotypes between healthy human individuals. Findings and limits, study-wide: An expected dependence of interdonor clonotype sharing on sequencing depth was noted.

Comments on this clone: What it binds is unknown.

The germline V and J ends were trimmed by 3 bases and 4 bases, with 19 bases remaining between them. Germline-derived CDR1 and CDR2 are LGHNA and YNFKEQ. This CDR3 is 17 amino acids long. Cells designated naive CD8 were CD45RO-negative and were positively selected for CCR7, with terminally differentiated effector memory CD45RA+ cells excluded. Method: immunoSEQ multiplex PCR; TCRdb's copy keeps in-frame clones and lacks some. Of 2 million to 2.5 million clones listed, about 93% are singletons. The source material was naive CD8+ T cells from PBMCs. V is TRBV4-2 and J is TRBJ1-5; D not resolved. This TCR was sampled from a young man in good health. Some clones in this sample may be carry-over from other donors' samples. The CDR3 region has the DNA TGTGCCAGCAGCCAGACCACCGGCCCTGGCGCAAATCAGCCCCAGCATTTT. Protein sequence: CASSQTTGPGANQPQHF.